These 24 T cell receptor beta chains share one sample of origin, sequenced in a study of cytomegalovirus exposure and HLA in healthy donors. Using immunoSEQ multiplex PCR, the repertoire was profiled, and TCRdb retains in-frame clones only, with some absent. The data contain 92,000 or so clones, roughly 96% of them seen just once; the ten biggest clones take up 0.6% to 0.85%. Sequenced material: PBMCs. Receptors were obtained from a man between 18 and 35 years old in good health and CMV-seronegative.

This chain joins TRBV9 and TRBJ2-2; D is possibly TRBD2 (6 bases). V gave up 2 bases and J gave up 4 bases, with 9 bases separating them. The CDR3 has 14 residues. CDR1 SGDLS and CDR2 YYNGEE come from the germline V gene. The CDR3 coding sequence is TGTGCCAGCAGCGTGGGAGGCGGCACCGGGGAGCTGTTTTTT. It translates to CASSVGGGTGELFF.

This chain links TRBV6-4 with TRBJ2-2, with 7 bases lining up with TRBD1. Germline loops: CDR1 MRHNA, CDR2 SNTAGT. The J segment lost 5 bases and the V segment lost 2 bases, leaving 11 bases of the junction unmatched. The CDR3 is 17 residues long. Written as DNA, the CDR3 is TGTGCCAGCAGTGACCCTCGGACAGGAATCCAAACCGGGGAGCTGTTTTTT. Residues: CASSDPRTGIQTGELFF.

The genes are TRBV6-6 and TRBJ2-7; D gene ambiguous. CDR1 is MNHNY, CDR2 SVGAGI, per germline (reference sequence). V lost 3 bases and J lost 2, with 8 bases in between. CDR3 length equals 13 residues. CDR3 nucleotides: TGTGCCAGCAGTTATGGTCAGACCTACGAGCAGTACTTC. Amino acid sequence: CASSYGQTYEQYF.

This chain links TRBV9 with TRBJ2-4, with 12 nucleotides matching TRBD1. Germline CDR1 and CDR2: SGDLS and YYNGEE. CDR3 length: 18 residues. With 5 bases clipped from V and 5 bases from J, the junction kept 14 bases outside the gene matches. The CDR3 protein is CASSALPPGQGAQNIQYF. DNA for the CDR3: TGTGCCAGCAGTGCCCTCCCCCCGGGACAGGGGGCCCAAAACATTCAGTACTTC.

The chain has TRBV5-6 and TRBJ1-4, with no clear D. This CDR3 comprises 13 residues. The V gene lost 0 bases and the J gene lost 5 bases, with 5 bases spanning the gap. Per germline, CDR1 SGHDT and CDR2 YYEEEE. CDR3 sequence (DNA): TGTGCCAGCAGCTTGGTGGAGAATGAAAAACTGTTTTTT. It yields the protein CASSLVENEKLFF.

The CDR3 loop is CASSFVGGRADTQYF. In DNA form, the CDR3 reads TGTGCCAGCAGCTTCGTCGGGGGGAGGGCAGATACGCAGTATTTT. The chain is built from TRBV7-2 and TRBJ2-3, with 7 bases that match TRBD2. Trimming cost V 3 bases and J 4 bases; bases outside gene matches: 7. This CDR3 is 15 amino acids long. CDR1 and CDR2 (germline): SGHTA, FQGNSA. Filled out from reference TRBV7-2 and TRBJ2-3, the complete variable domain reads GAGVSQSPSNKVTEKGKDVELRCDPISGHTALYWYRQSLGQGLEFLIYFQGNSAPDKSGLPSDRFSAERTGGSVSTLTIQRTQQEDSAVYLCASSFVGGRADTQYFGPGTRLTVL.

This chain links TRBV28 with TRBJ2-5; 11 bases are a match to TRBD2. In germline, CDR1 is MDHEN, CDR2 SYDVKM. V was clipped by 5 bases and J by 2 bases; unmatched bases: 7. The CDR3 runs 16 residues. The CDR3 region is CASSRLLAGAQETQYF. CDR3 sequence (DNA): TGTGCCAGCAGTCGTTTACTAGCGGGGGCTCAAGAGACCCAGTACTTC.

The CDR3 region has the DNA TGTGCCAGTAGTATACGGGGAGCGAACACTGAAGCTTTCTTT. This codes for CASSIRGANTEAFF. This chain joins TRBV19 and TRBJ1-1; no reliable D call. Between the trimmed V and J ends, which lost 2 bases and 1 base, there was a span of 8 bases. Germline CDR1 LNHDA, CDR2 SQIVND (reference sequence). This CDR3 contains 14 residues.

The chain uses TRBV7-9 and TRBJ2-3; 9 bases agree with TRBD2. Per the germline V gene, CDR1 is SEHNR and CDR2 is FQNEAQ (reference sequence). Losses at the gene ends were 5 bases for V and 6 bases for J; bases not matched to a gene: 15. This CDR3 region has 17 residues. The CDR3 reads CASSPLGVAGVRDTQYF. The CDR3, as DNA: TGTGCCAGCAGCCCCCTCGGGGTAGCGGGAGTGCGGGATACGCAGTATTTT.

V gene TRBV29-1 combines with J gene TRBJ2-1; perhaps TRBD1 as D (7 bases). The length of the CDR3 is 21 residues. Between the trimmed V and J ends, which lost 4 bases and 4 bases, there was a span of 35 bases. The germline V gene encodes CDR1 SQVTM and CDR2 ANQGSEA. CDR3 DNA: TGCAGCGTTGCAACTAGCCCAGGCAGGGGGACCCCATCGTCACCATACAATGAGCAGTTCTTC. This codes for CSVATSPGRGTPSSPYNEQFF.

The chain combines TRBV9 with TRBJ2-5, with 7 bases lining up with TRBD1. V lost 4 bases and J lost 4; bases outside the gene matches: 13. CDR3 length: 16 amino acids. CDR1 is SGDLS and CDR2 is YYNGEE in the germline V gene. The CDR3 spells CASSTGPRTGGETQYF. Written as DNA, the CDR3 is TGTGCCAGCAGCACCGGCCCCCGGACAGGAGGAGAGACCCAGTACTTC.

The chain uses TRBV4-1 and TRBJ2-1; tentative D call: TRBD2 (5 bases). V was clipped by 0 bases and J by 0 bases, with 21 bases between them. CDR3 length: 20 amino acids. CDR1 and CDR2 from the germline V gene are MGHRA and YSYEKL. CDR3 DNA: TGCGCCAGCAGCCAAGATCTAACCAGCGGCTACCGTCGCTCCTACAATGAGCAGTTCTTC. Its protein is CASSQDLTSGYRRSYNEQFF.

This clone was seen just once. The chain couples TRBV2 to TRBJ1-5; TRBD1 matches 7 bases. Germline V gene sequence: CDR1 SNHLY, CDR2 FYNNEI. J lost 7 bases, V lost 6 bases, and 6 bases had no gene match. This CDR3 comprises 13 residues. CDR3 sequence (DNA): TGTGCCAGCAGCCCAGGGGGGATCCAGCCCCAGCATTTT. Protein sequence: CASSPGGIQPQHF.

This rearrangement joins TRBV5-4 to TRBJ1-1; tentative D call: TRBD1 (5 bases). This CDR3 has 14 amino acids. Germline V lookup: CDR1 SGHNT, CDR2 YYREEE (reference sequence). Trimming took 4 bases from V and 0 from J, leaving 10 bases between them. Written as DNA, the CDR3 is TGTGCCAGCAGCCCACAGGTGATGAACACTGAAGCTTTCTTT. Translation: CASSPQVMNTEAFF.

This clone was seen a single time. CDR3 protein: CASSGGPEAFF. The CDR3 DNA sequence: TGTGCCAGCAGTGGAGGCCCTGAAGCTTTCTTT. The chain has TRBV27 and TRBJ1-1; D is uncertain. The V and J ends lost 5 bases and 6 bases respectively, with 7 bases between them. The germline CDR1 and CDR2 sequences are MNHEY and SMNVEV (reference sequence). The CDR3 runs to 11 residues.

The chain combines TRBV13 with TRBJ2-7; a possible D gene is TRBD1 (6 bases). Per germline, CDR1 PRHDT and CDR2 FYEKMQ (reference sequence). V was pared by 3 bases and J by 6 bases, with 12 bases between. There are 13 residues in the CDR3. The CDR3 loop is CASSLGIQGEQYF. Here the CDR3 DNA reads TGTGCCAGCAGCTTGGGAATACAGGGCGAGCAGTACTTC.

The chain joins TRBV6-5 to TRBJ2-3; the D gene is possibly TRBD2 (6 bases). From germline, CDR1 is MNHEY and CDR2 SVGAGI. The length of the CDR3 is 13 residues. Trimming left V 6 bases short and J 11 bases short, with 18 bases between. The DNA for the CDR3 is TGTGCCAGCAGACAAACCTCGGGGCGGGGGCAGTATTTT. Translation gives CASRQTSGRGQYF.

CDR3 residues: CASSPPPSRVKNIQYF. The CDR3 DNA follows: TGTGCCAGCAGTCCGCCCCCAAGCAGGGTCAAAAACATTCAGTACTTC. This rearrangement joins TRBV27 to TRBJ2-4; TRBD1 might be the D (5 bases). The germline gives CDR1 MNHEY, CDR2 SMNVEV (reference sequence). The CDR3 runs 16 residues. The V end was cut by 5 bases, the J end by 3 bases, with 17 bases between.

The CDR3 sequence is CASSQEQGANTEAFF. The CDR3, as DNA: TGTGCCAGCTCACAGGAACAGGGGGCGAACACTGAAGCTTTCTTT. The chain is built from TRBV18 and TRBJ1-1; TRBD1 matches at 9 bases. This CDR3 spans 15 amino acids. V was clipped by 4 bases and J by 1 base; unmatched bases: 4. Germline V lookup: CDR1 KGHSH, CDR2 LQKENI.

The count of this clone is one. This chain connects TRBV5-1 to TRBJ1-3, with D possibly TRBD1 on 5 matching bases. Trimming stripped 0 bases from V and 0 bases from J, with 16 bases between. Germline lookup yields CDR1 SGHRS and CDR2 YFSETQ. The CDR3 has 18 residues. CDR3 sequence: CASSLDVGLGLSGNTIYF. CDR3 nucleotide sequence: TGCGCCAGCAGCTTGGATGTGGGATTGGGGCTCTCTGGAAACACCATATATTTT.

In this sample, this clone turned up once. The V gene is TRBV7-9, the J gene TRBJ2-1, with 15 bases aligning to TRBD2. CDR1 is SEHNR, CDR2 FQNEAQ, per germline (reference sequence). Trimming cost V 0 bases and J 2 bases; bases outside gene matches: 5. The length of the CDR3 is 19 residues. The CDR3 here is CASSLAGTSGRKTYNEQFF. CDR3 coding DNA: TGTGCCAGCAGCTTAGCCGGGACTAGCGGGAGGAAGACCTACAATGAGCAGTTCTTC.

The rearrangement links TRBV11-2 to TRBJ1-1, with 8 bases matching TRBD1. This CDR3 region has 14 residues. The ends lost 7 bases at V and 4 bases at J; junction bases unmatched: 8. Germline V gene data show CDR1 as SGHAT and CDR2 as FQNNGV. Here the CDR3 reads CASKGQGAGTEAFF. CDR3 nucleotides: TGTGCCAGCAAGGGGCAGGGGGCGGGCACTGAAGCTTTCTTT.

This clone was counted once. The chain links TRBV6-6 to TRBJ1-1, with D unresolved. With 3 bases removed from V and 4 bases from J, the gap between germline ends came to 15 bases. Germline V CDR1 and CDR2: MNHNY, SVGAGI (reference sequence). CDR3 length: 15 amino acids. The CDR3 loop reads CASSYLTPGSTEAFF. CDR3 in DNA: TGTGCCAGCAGTTATCTAACTCCTGGGAGCACTGAAGCTTTCTTT.

The chain uses TRBV4-2 and TRBJ2-7, with TRBD2 as a possible D gene (6 bases). The V gene's germline CDR1 is LGHNA and CDR2 YNFKEQ. The CDR3 contains 13 residues. Trimming took 2 bases from V and 6 from J, leaving 11 bases between them. The CDR3 DNA follows: TGTGCCAGCAGCCAACCTGGACTACGCGAGCAGTACTTC. Encoded protein: CASSQPGLREQYF.